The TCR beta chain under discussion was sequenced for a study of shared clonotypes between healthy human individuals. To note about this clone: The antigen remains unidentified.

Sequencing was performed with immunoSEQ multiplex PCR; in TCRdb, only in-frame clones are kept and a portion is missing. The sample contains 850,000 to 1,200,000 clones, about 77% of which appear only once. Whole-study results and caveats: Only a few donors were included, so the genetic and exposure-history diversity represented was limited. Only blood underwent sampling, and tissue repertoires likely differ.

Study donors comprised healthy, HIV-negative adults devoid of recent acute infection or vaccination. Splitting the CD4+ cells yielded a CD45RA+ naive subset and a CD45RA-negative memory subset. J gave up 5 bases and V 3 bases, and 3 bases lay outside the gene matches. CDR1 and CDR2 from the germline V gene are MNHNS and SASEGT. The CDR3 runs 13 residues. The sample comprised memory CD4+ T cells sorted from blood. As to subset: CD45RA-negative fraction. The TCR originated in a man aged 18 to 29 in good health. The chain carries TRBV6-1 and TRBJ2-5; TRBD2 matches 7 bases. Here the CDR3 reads CASSENGGETQYF. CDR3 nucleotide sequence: TGTGCCAGCAGTGAGAACGGGGGGGAGACCCAGTACTTC.